A selection of T cell receptor beta chains follows, all from one sample in a study of blood T cell repertoires in COVID-19. TCRdb keeps only in-frame clones here, not all; method: immunoSEQ multiplex PCR. Here the sample spans about 190,000 clones, roughly 80% being singletons. Sequencing was carried out using peripheral blood. The receptor source for this set is a man between 60 and 75 years old with acute or convalescent COVID-19. Both conserved end residues are part of each CDR3. The order of the fields is J gene, D gene, V gene, clone size, CDR3 protein, CDR3 DNA. A D gene is named only where the DNA matches it firmly. Where a row states a size, it is once, few, many or the class of an expanded clone; other rows omit it.

J gene: TRBJ2-1
D gene: -
V gene: TRBV19
clone size: -
CDR3 protein: CASSIEAYNEQFF
CDR3 DNA: TGTGCCAGTAGCATAGAGGCATACAATGAGCAGTTCTTC

J gene: TRBJ2-1
D gene: -
V gene: TRBV5-6
clone size: -
CDR3 protein: CASSLAGLPVGEEQFF
CDR3 DNA: TGTGCCAGCAGCTTGGCTGGTCTCCCGGTTGGAGAGGAGCAGTTCTTC

J gene: TRBJ1-4
D gene: -
V gene: TRBV7-2
clone size: -
CDR3 protein: CASSLGVTEKLFF
CDR3 DNA: TGTGCCAGCAGCCTAGGAGTAACTGAAAAACTGTTTTTT

J gene: TRBJ2-7
D gene: -
V gene: TRBV7-8
clone size: -
CDR3 protein: CASTVRDTTYEQYF
CDR3 DNA: TGTGCCAGCACCGTCAGGGACACTACCTACGAGCAGTACTTC

J gene: TRBJ1-6
D gene: -
V gene: TRBV2
clone size: once
CDR3 protein: CASRIRGRNSPLHF
CDR3 DNA: TGTGCCAGCAGAATCAGGGGTCGGAATTCACCCCTCCACTTT

J gene: TRBJ2-1
D gene: -
V gene: TRBV9
clone size: -
CDR3 protein: CASSPDSRSLNEQFF
CDR3 DNA: TGTGCCAGCAGCCCGGACTCTCGAAGCCTAAATGAGCAGTTCTTC

J gene: TRBJ1-1
D gene: TRBD1
V gene: TRBV15
clone size: once
CDR3 protein: CATSRDPRTGDDTEAFF
CDR3 DNA: TGTGCCACCAGCAGAGATCCCCGGACAGGGGATGACACTGAAGCTTTCTTT

J gene: TRBJ2-6
D gene: TRBD1
V gene: TRBV6-5
clone size: -
CDR3 protein: CATGQGVSGANVLTF
CDR3 DNA: TGTGCCACAGGACAGGGCGTCTCTGGGGCCAACGTCCTGACTTTC

J gene: TRBJ1-1
D gene: -
V gene: TRBV19
clone size: -
CDR3 protein: CASSQGLYTEAFF
CDR3 DNA: TGTGCCAGTTCACAGGGCCTTTACACTGAAGCTTTCTTT

J gene: TRBJ1-4
D gene: TRBD1
V gene: TRBV18
clone size: few
CDR3 protein: CASSGQANEKLFF
CDR3 DNA: TGTGCCAGCTCCGGACAGGCGAATGAAAAACTGTTTTTT

J gene: TRBJ2-7
D gene: -
V gene: TRBV12-3/TRBV12-4
clone size: few
CDR3 protein: CASSSGGYEQYF
CDR3 DNA: TGTGCCAGCAGTAGTGGAGGTTACGAGCAGTACTTC

J gene: TRBJ2-1
D gene: TRBD1
V gene: TRBV18
clone size: -
CDR3 protein: CASSRGQNNEQFF
CDR3 DNA: TGTGCCAGCTCACGGGGACAGAACAATGAGCAGTTCTTC

J gene: TRBJ2-1
D gene: -
V gene: TRBV3-1/TRBV3-2
clone size: -
CDR3 protein: CASSQEFPDEKEEQFF
CDR3 DNA: TGTGCCAGCAGCCAAGAGTTTCCAGACGAAAAGGAGGAGCAGTTCTTC

J gene: TRBJ2-5
D gene: -
V gene: TRBV11-2
clone size: once
CDR3 protein: CASSLEVQETQYF
CDR3 DNA: TGTGCCAGCAGCCTCGAGGTCCAAGAGACCCAGTACTTC

J gene: TRBJ1-1
D gene: -
V gene: TRBV27
clone size: -
CDR3 protein: CASSLSLGGEAFF
CDR3 DNA: TGTGCCAGCAGCCTCTCGTTGGGGGGTGAAGCTTTCTTT

J gene: TRBJ2-1
D gene: -
V gene: TRBV27
clone size: -
CDR3 protein: CASSLTVSDLFF
CDR3 DNA: TGTGCCAGCAGTTTAACTGTGAGTGATCTGTTCTTC

J gene: TRBJ1-5
D gene: TRBD1
V gene: TRBV7-3
clone size: -
CDR3 protein: CASSLTGTGDQPQHF
CDR3 DNA: TGTGCCAGCAGCTTGACCGGGACAGGGGATCAGCCCCAGCATTTT

J gene: TRBJ1-5
D gene: TRBD1
V gene: TRBV27
clone size: -
CDR3 protein: CASSPGTGANQPQHF
CDR3 DNA: TGTGCCAGCAGTCCCGGGACAGGGGCCAATCAGCCCCAGCATTTT

J gene: TRBJ1-5
D gene: TRBD1
V gene: TRBV10-3
clone size: -
CDR3 protein: CAISADRGHDQPQHF
CDR3 DNA: TGTGCCATCAGTGCAGACAGGGGGCATGATCAGCCCCAGCATTTT

J gene: TRBJ2-5
D gene: -
V gene: TRBV4-2
clone size: -
CDR3 protein: CASSQDGGAGETQYF
CDR3 DNA: TGTGCCAGCAGCCAAGATGGGGGGGCGGGAGAGACCCAGTACTTC

J gene: TRBJ1-2
D gene: -
V gene: TRBV4-2
clone size: -
CDR3 protein: CASSQVLGGYGYTF
CDR3 DNA: TGTGCCAGCAGCCAAGTTCTCGGGGGGTATGGCTACACCTTC

J gene: TRBJ1-3
D gene: TRBD1
V gene: TRBV19
clone size: -
CDR3 protein: CASSSEPTGAAGNTIYF
CDR3 DNA: TGTGCCAGTAGTAGCGAACCGACAGGGGCAGCTGGAAACACCATATATTTT

J gene: TRBJ1-3
D gene: -
V gene: TRBV12-3/TRBV12-4
clone size: -
CDR3 protein: CASSLARGNTIYF
CDR3 DNA: TGTGCCAGCAGTTTAGCGCGAGGAAACACCATATATTTT

J gene: TRBJ2-7
D gene: -
V gene: TRBV19
clone size: -
CDR3 protein: CASSPVSSSYEQYF
CDR3 DNA: TGTGCCAGCTCACCCGTCTCGAGCTCCTACGAGCAGTACTTC

J gene: TRBJ2-3
D gene: TRBD2
V gene: TRBV19
clone size: few
CDR3 protein: CASSLGTSGSTDTQYF
CDR3 DNA: TGTGCCAGTAGTCTGGGGACTAGCGGGAGCACAGATACGCAGTATTTT

J gene: TRBJ1-5
D gene: TRBD1
V gene: TRBV18
clone size: -
CDR3 protein: CASSPGTGLQPRSNQPQHF
CDR3 DNA: TGTGCCAGCTCACCCGGGACAGGACTTCAGCCCAGGAGCAATCAGCCCCAGCATTTT